The rows below give T cell receptor beta chains drawn from one sample of a study of blood T cell repertoires in COVID-19. Here immunoSEQ multiplex PCR was the method, and the copy in TCRdb shows in-frame clones only, minus some. This table holds a few hundred thousand clones, 80% to 85% found once. The sample taken for sequencing was PBMCs or T cells enriched from blood (not recorded which). These TCRs come from a woman in her 40s who had recovered from COVID-19. Both conserved end residues are part of each CDR3.

v_call: TRBV7-8
j_call: TRBJ2-7
cdr3_aa: CASSLNRDTYEQYF

v_call: TRBV5-4
j_call: TRBJ2-7
cdr3_aa: CASSLRGAHEQYF

v_call: TRBV18
j_call: TRBJ2-1
cdr3_aa: CASSPLAGDSYNEQFF

v_call: TRBV18
j_call: TRBJ2-5
cdr3_aa: CASSPLMLRLADQETQYF

v_call: TRBV5-6
j_call: TRBJ2-1
cdr3_aa: CASSLGRGEQFF

v_call: TRBV3-1/TRBV3-2
j_call: TRBJ2-3
cdr3_aa: CASSQGATSTDTQYF

v_call: TRBV19
j_call: TRBJ2-6
cdr3_aa: CASSIGGTGANVLTF

v_call: TRBV29-1
j_call: TRBJ2-6
cdr3_aa: CSVTQGAGANVLTF

v_call: TRBV9
j_call: TRBJ2-2
cdr3_aa: CASSPRTSELTGELFF

v_call: TRBV10-3
j_call: TRBJ1-1
cdr3_aa: CAISEGRIKGPAEAFF

v_call: TRBV19
j_call: TRBJ1-1
cdr3_aa: CASNTLRTANTEAFF

v_call: TRBV12-5
j_call: TRBJ2-1
cdr3_aa: CASGLVGGQYYNEQFF

v_call: TRBV4-1
j_call: TRBJ2-3
cdr3_aa: CASSPSGTSGTVDTQYF

v_call: TRBV28
j_call: TRBJ1-3
cdr3_aa: CASRPKGNTIYF

v_call: TRBV21-1
j_call: TRBJ2-3
cdr3_aa: CASSKKARGLAPGTQYF

v_call: TRBV7-3
j_call: TRBJ2-2
cdr3_aa: CASRRQGNTGELFF

v_call: TRBV6-5
j_call: TRBJ2-7
cdr3_aa: CASSYTTWAQYF

v_call: TRBV9
j_call: TRBJ2-4
cdr3_aa: CASSVGQGANIQYF

v_call: TRBV5-1
j_call: TRBJ1-4
cdr3_aa: CASSLGQPPEELFF

v_call: TRBV7-3
j_call: TRBJ2-1
cdr3_aa: CASSLSASRENEQFF

v_call: TRBV5-6
j_call: TRBJ2-4
cdr3_aa: CASSLEASGIAKNIQYF